The text below deals with one T cell receptor (beta chain). The target antigen is unknown. The record originates from a study of cytomegalovirus exposure and HLA in healthy donors. Study-wide results and caveats: As confirmed in vitro, three CMV-associated chains were specific for CMV antigens. Earlier analysis yielded a pattern in which most TCR beta V segments were productive about 87% or about 30% of the time.

A multiplex PCR was run with 60 Vbeta primers and 13 Jbeta primers. Method: immunoSEQ multiplex PCR; TCRdb's copy keeps in-frame clones and lacks some. The table lists around 75,000 clones. V lost 5 bases and J lost 7, with 22 bases in between. The CDR3 loop spans 16 amino acids. The germline V gene has CDR1 SGHTA and CDR2 FQGNSA. This sequence joins TRBV7-2 and TRBJ2-3, with a possible D match to TRBD2 (5 bases). The sequence was collected from a woman aged 60-75 years in good health and CMV-seronegative. The sequencing input was PBMCs. The CDR3 protein is CASSGSGDPSQYTQYF. The CDR3 DNA reads TGTGCCAGCAGCGGATCCGGGGATCCCTCCCAGTATACGCAGTATTTT.